The 11 T cell receptor beta chains listed next were all sequenced from one sample in a study of blood T cell repertoires in COVID-19 (dated by TCRdb to 2019 to 2021). The method behind the library was the immunoSEQ multiplex PCR assay. Not all clones reach the TCRdb copy of this immuneACCESS table, which keeps in-frame sequences only. Checked studies attribute under half of the gap to unresolved V genes and leave the rest unexplained. The sample table shows some 250,000 clones, and over 75% are seen once. The leading ten clones occupy around 2% of the sample. Sequenced: peripheral blood. The receptors were sampled from a young man who had recovered from COVID-19.

In DNA, the CDR3 is TGTGCCAGCAGTGAATACAGGGCCCCAGATACGCAGTATTTT. It specifies CASSEYRAPDTQYF. V is TRBV2 and J is TRBJ2-3; possible D gene TRBD1, 6 bases. This CDR3 contains 14 residues. Germline CDR1 reads SNHLY; CDR2 reads FYNNEI. Trimming cost V 2 bases and J 4 bases, with 10 bases left between them.

The V gene is TRBV28, the J gene TRBJ1-6; a possible D gene is TRBD1 (5 bases). Germline loops: CDR1 MDHEN, CDR2 SYDVKM. Trimming shortened V by 9 bases and J by 7 bases, and 16 bases separated the two germline ends. The CDR3 is 14 residues long. CDR3 in amino acids: CASYPGLLNSPLHF. In DNA form, the CDR3 reads TGTGCCAGTTACCCGGGACTCCTCAATTCACCCCTCCACTTT.

In nucleotides, the CDR3 is TGTGCCAGCAGCCAAGAGGCCGCAAGAATTACTGGAAACACCATATATTTT. Translated: CASSQEAARITGNTIYF. The chain links TRBV3-1 (or the pseudogene TRBV3-2) to TRBJ1-3; no definite D call. This CDR3 has 17 amino acids. The V end was cut by 0 bases, the J end by 2 bases, with 14 bases between. The germline V gene has CDR1 LGHDT and CDR2 YNNKEL (reference sequence).

The chain carries TRBV5-5 and TRBJ1-5; 8 nucleotides match TRBD1. CDR1 and CDR2 from the germline V gene are SGHKS and YYEKEE (reference sequence). V gave up 4 bases and J gave up 0 bases; unmatched junction bases: 3. There are 15 residues in the CDR3. CDR3: CASSPQGDSNQPQHF. DNA of the CDR3: TGTGCCAGCAGCCCACAGGGGGATAGCAATCAGCCCCAGCATTTT.

The V and J genes are TRBV10-1 and TRBJ2-5; a possible D gene is TRBD1 (5 bases). Germline assignment: CDR1 WNHNN and CDR2 SYGVQD (reference sequence). There are 15 residues in the CDR3. V was clipped by 4 bases and J by 4 bases, with 16 bases between them. The CDR3 DNA reads as TGCGCCAGCAGTGTACCCAGGGATATGGGAGAGACCCAGTACTTC. Protein: CASSVPRDMGETQYF.

This chain uses TRBV7-6 with TRBJ1-6; maybe TRBD1 (5 bases). The CDR3 has 15 amino acids. Germline values: CDR1 SGHVS, CDR2 FNYEAQ. With 1 base removed from V and 8 bases from J, the gap between germline ends came to 12 bases. For the CDR3, the DNA is TGTGCCAGCAGCTTAGAAGGTCAGGGCTATTCACCCCTCCACTTT. Translating it yields CASSLEGQGYSPLHF. The full variable domain, rest sourced from reference TRBV7-6 and TRBJ1-6, is GAGVSQSPRYKVTKRGQDVALRCDPISGHVSLYWYRQALGQGPEFLTYFNYEAQQDKSGLPNDRFSAERPEGSISTLTIQRTEQRDSAMYRCASSLEGQGYSPLHFGNGTRLTVT.

This clone was seen only once. The chain combines TRBV24-1 with TRBJ2-5; no definite D call. The germline gives CDR1 KGHDR, CDR2 SFDVKD. V lost 9 bases to trimming and J lost 4 bases, with 8 bases between them. This CDR3 comprises 11 residues. CDR3 nucleotides: TGTGCCACCGCTTCGGGAGAGACCCAGTACTTC. The encoded protein is CATASGETQYF.

This clone was observed a handful of times. The gene calls are TRBV11-2 and TRBJ2-3; weak D call: TRBD1 (5 bases). CDR1 is SGHAT and CDR2 is FQNNGV in the germline V gene. The CDR3 is 15 amino acids. The V and J ends lost 2 bases and 3 bases respectively, with 12 bases between them. The CDR3 DNA reads TGTGCCAGCAGCTTATGGGGCGCTACGACAGATACGCAGTATTTT. Amino acid sequence: CASSLWGATTDTQYF.

The chain joins TRBV5-1 to TRBJ2-2, with D tentatively TRBD1 (6 bases). This CDR3 region has 15 residues. Per the germline V gene, CDR1 is SGHRS and CDR2 is YFSETQ. Trimming left V 2 bases short and J 0 bases short, with 8 bases between. CDR3 sequence (DNA): TGCGCCAGCAGCTTTTCAGGGGCGAACACCGGGGAGCTGTTTTTT. Translating it yields CASSFSGANTGELFF.

This CDR3 reads CASSSGRTGDLHF. The DNA for the CDR3 is TGTGCCAGCAGCTCTGGACGTACAGGGGACCTCCACTTT. The gene calls are TRBV5-4 and TRBJ1-6, with 7 bases lining up with TRBD1. Germline lookup yields CDR1 SGHNT and CDR2 YYREEE (reference sequence). Trimming at V came to 3 bases and at J to 15 bases, leaving 9 bases not matched to a gene. This CDR3 is built from 13 residues.

Ten or more counts support this clone. The same CDR3 arises from other DNA sequences in this sample as well. This chain connects TRBV28 to TRBJ1-3; no reliable D call. Trimming removed 2 bases from V and 0 bases from J, with 5 bases in between. The CDR3 consists of 14 residues. Looked up from germline, CDR1 is MDHEN and CDR2 is SYDVKM. CDR3 sequence (DNA): TGTGCCAGCAGTTTACAGGTCTCTGGAAACACCATATATTTT. Protein: CASSLQVSGNTIYF.